The entry that follows covers one T cell receptor beta chain sequence. This record comes from a study of blood T cell repertoires in COVID-19. On the study more broadly: Acute-phase and convalescent COVID-19 samples originated in the United States, Italy and Spain. The analysed material was cDNA or gDNA that came from T cells, B-cell-depleted T cells, or PBMCs.

In the source study's methods: How many nucleated cells were present was estimated from reference gene primer amplification. Measured with immunoSEQ multiplex PCR; TCRdb has only the in-frame clones, and not every one. From that table come the V and J calls and clone size; the DNA was used to work out D and trimming. The top ten clones hold roughly 30% of a sample with some 11,000 clones, over 90% of them seen once. The V gene's germline CDR1 is MDHEN and CDR2 SYDVKM. Trimming cost V 6 bases and J 6 bases, with 26 bases left between them. The CDR3 spans 17 residues. The sequencing sample was made of peripheral blood. The chain employs TRBV28 and TRBJ2-5, with a possible D match to TRBD1 (7 bases). The TCR originated in an older woman with active COVID-19. CDR3 sequence (DNA): TGTGCCAGCAGCTACGGAGGGGGCCGGGGAGCACAGAAGACCCAGTACTTC. Translating it yields CASSYGGGRGAQKTQYF.